This record concerns one T cell receptor beta chain sequence. Its cognate antigen is unknown. This entry belongs to a study of monozygotic twins with cystic fibrosis. Germline V gives CDR1 KGHSH, CDR2 LQKENI. Trimming removed 3 bases from V and 5 bases from J; junction bases left unmatched: 3. CDR3 length: 13 residues. Study-wide results and limits: In 13 of 16 pairs, V gene usage was closest to the co-twin's. Monozygotic CF twin pairs shared significantly more nucleotide-identical clonotypes than unrelated CF individuals did. In this small cohort, shared CDR3 numbers showed no association with age, concordance or disease severity. Median Simpson clonality of approximately 0.01 suggested naive T cells predominated.

Data came from immunoSEQ multiplex PCR; TCRdb stores just in-frame clones and leaves some out. The sample includes 30,000 to 40,000 clones, roughly 66% of them seen just once. Sequences were obtained from blood. The clonotype originates from a girl aged 10-17 years with cystic fibrosis. The V and J genes are TRBV18 and TRBJ1-1, with 7 bases that match TRBD1. DNA of the CDR3: TGTGCCAGCTCACCGACAGGGCTGACTGAAGCTTTCTTT. Translation: CASSPTGLTEAFF.